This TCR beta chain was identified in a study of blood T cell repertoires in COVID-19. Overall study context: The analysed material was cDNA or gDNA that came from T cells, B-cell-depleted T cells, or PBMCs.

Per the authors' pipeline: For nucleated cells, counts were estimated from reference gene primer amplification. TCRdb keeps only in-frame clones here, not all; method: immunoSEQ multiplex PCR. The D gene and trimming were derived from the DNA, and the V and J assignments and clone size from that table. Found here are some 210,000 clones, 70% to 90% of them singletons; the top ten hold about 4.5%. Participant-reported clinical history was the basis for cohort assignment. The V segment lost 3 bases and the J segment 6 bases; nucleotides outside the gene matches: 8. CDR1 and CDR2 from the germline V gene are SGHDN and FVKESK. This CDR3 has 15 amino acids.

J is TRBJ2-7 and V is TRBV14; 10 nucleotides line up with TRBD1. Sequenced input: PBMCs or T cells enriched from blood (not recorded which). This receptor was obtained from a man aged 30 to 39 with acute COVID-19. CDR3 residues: CASSHRTGGVGEQYF. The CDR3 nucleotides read TGTGCCAGCAGCCACAGGACAGGGGGGGTAGGCGAGCAGTACTTC.